The rows below give T cell receptor beta chains drawn from one sample of a study of CD8 T cells in Susac syndrome. One entry per CDR3 protein, called by TCRdb with MiXCR from the immunoSEQ multiplex PCR reads. This table holds about 250,000 distinct CDR3 sequences, roughly 95% found once. The sample taken for sequencing was CD4+ T cells from PBMCs. Receptor source: a human donor with multiple sclerosis. The CDR3 runs from the conserved cysteine through the conserved F or W. D genes are given only for firm matches. Where a row states a size, it is once, few, many or the class of an expanded clone; other rows omit it.

-	TRBV5-1	TRBJ1-1	TRBD1	CASSSQGWDTEAFF	TGCGCCAGCAGCTCACAGGGGTGGGACACTGAAGCTTTCTTT
-	TRBV18	TRBJ1-4	-	CASSPQQNEKLFF	TGTGCCAGCTCACCCCAACAGAATGAAAAACTGTTTTTT
-	TRBV2	TRBJ2-3	TRBD1	CASSGQAGPDTQYF	TGTGCCAGCAGCGGACAGGCGGGCCCAGATACGCAGTATTTT
-	TRBV5-1	TRBJ2-3	-	CASSFLAPTTDTQYF	TGCGCCAGCAGCTTTCTAGCCCCTACTACAGATACGCAGTATTTT
once	TRBV6-1	TRBJ2-5	-	CASSARPTLYQETQYF	TGTGCCAGCAGTGCAAGACCCACCCTTTACCAAGAGACCCAGTACTTC
-	TRBV4-2	TRBJ1-6	-	CASSQDLGLYSPLHF	TGTGCCAGCAGCCAAGATCTGGGCCTGTATTCACCCCTCCACTTT
-	TRBV20-1	TRBJ1-5	TRBD1	CSARGADRGSNQPQHF	TGCAGTGCTAGAGGTGCGGACAGGGGGAGCAATCAGCCCCAGCATTTT
-	TRBV2	TRBJ2-2	TRBD1	CASSVRGHTGELFF	TGTGCCAGCAGTGTCAGGGGGCACACCGGGGAGCTGTTTTTT
-	TRBV4-1	TRBJ2-1	TRBD2	CASSQDRFLAGGSNEQFF	TGCGCCAGCAGCCAAGATCGGTTCCTAGCGGGGGGGTCCAATGAGCAGTTCTTC
-	TRBV20-1	TRBJ1-2	TRBD1	CSARDPGQGGIYGYTF	TGCAGTGCTAGAGACCCGGGACAGGGGGGGATTTATGGCTACACCTTC
-	TRBV3-1	TRBJ1-2	-	CASSPPGPYYGYTF	TGTGCCAGCAGCCCGCCAGGCCCCTACTATGGCTACACCTTC
-	TRBV15	TRBJ2-3	-	CATSRSGVGTQYF	TGTGCCACCAGCAGGTCAGGGGTTGGTACGCAGTATTTT
-	TRBV6-1	TRBJ1-2	-	CASSIFFRTVKRDGYTF	TGTGCCAGCAGCATATTTTTTCGGACAGTAAAAAGGGATGGCTACACCTTC
-	TRBV29-1	TRBJ1-1	-	CSALPGITEAFF	TGCAGCGCCCTGCCTGGGATCACTGAAGCTTTCTTT
-	TRBV30	TRBJ1-1	-	CAWTGQTIEAFF	TGTGCCTGGACCGGACAGACAATAGAAGCTTTCTTT
-	TRBV4-1	TRBJ2-2	-	CASSQGVAEVITGELFF	TGCGCCAGCAGCCAAGGGGTAGCGGAAGTTATCACCGGGGAGCTGTTTTTT
-	TRBV2	TRBJ2-5	-	CASRYLIWTPQETQYF	TGTGCCAGCAGATATCTTATCTGGACCCCCCAAGAGACCCAGTACTTC
-	TRBV6-5	TRBJ2-3	-	CASSYKIMSTDTQYF	TGTGCCAGCAGTTACAAAATTATGAGCACAGATACGCAGTATTTT
-	TRBV18	TRBJ2-3	-	CASSLLDSSSTDTQYF	TGTGCCAGCTCGCTACTCGACAGTTCTAGCACAGATACGCAGTATTTT
-	TRBV10-3	TRBJ2-5	TRBD2	CATSGGAGETQYF	TGTGCCACCAGCGGGGGAGCAGGGGAGACCCAGTACTTC
-	TRBV7-9	TRBJ2-3	TRBD2	CASSASGGGTDTQYF	TGTGCCAGCAGCGCTAGCGGGGGGGGCACAGATACGCAGTATTTT
-	TRBV28	TRBJ2-5	TRBD1	CASSASTGWETQYF	TGTGCCAGCAGTGCATCGACAGGGTGGGAGACCCAGTACTTC
once	TRBV20-1	TRBJ1-1	TRBD1	CSARGPTGDTEAFF	TGCAGTGCTAGAGGTCCGACAGGGGACACTGAAGCTTTCTTT
-	TRBV5-1	TRBJ2-7	-	CASSLAGEGLGQYF	TGCGCCAGCAGCTTGGCCGGAGAGGGGCTTGGGCAGTACTTC
-	TRBV3-1	TRBJ1-1	-	CASSLHQGGNTEAFF	TGTGCCAGCAGCCTACATCAGGGCGGGAACACTGAAGCTTTCTTT
-	TRBV9	TRBJ2-3	-	CASSVEGPPHTQYF	TGTGCCAGCAGCGTAGAGGGACCCCCCCATACGCAGTATTTT
-	TRBV5-1	TRBJ1-1	-	CASRRGAEAFF	TGCGCCAGCCGCCGGGGCGCTGAAGCTTTCTTT
-	TRBV7-3	TRBJ2-3	TRBD2	CASSLGTRFDTQYF	TGTGCCAGCAGCTTGGGGACTAGGTTTGATACGCAGTATTTT
-	TRBV6-1	TRBJ2-7	TRBD2	CASSGLAGAYEQYF	TGTGCCAGCAGTGGGCTAGCGGGGGCCTACGAGCAGTACTTC